Shown below are 12 T cell receptor beta chains from a single sample sequenced in a study of Ad26.COV2.S vaccination and SARS-CoV-2 variants. The protocol was immunoSEQ multiplex PCR, while the TCRdb copy is restricted to in-frame clones and leaves out a portion. The data hold hundreds of thousands of clones, with roughly 90% observed a single time. Treatment of the sample: 15 to 20 received Ad26.COV2.S at low or high dose, single or two shots; roughly five received placebo; per-sample allocation not given. The investigators took samples on day 63 after the first vaccine or placebo injection. The sample here was peripheral blood, taken in a trial of Ad26.COV2.S vaccine versus placebo. The receptors shown here come from a person aged 18-65 years who received the Ad26.COV2.S COVID-19 vaccine or a placebo.

V and J are TRBV7-2 and TRBJ2-1; 9 nucleotides match TRBD2. The CDR3 length is 15 residues. V trimming: 6 bases; J trimming: 4 bases; junction bases outside the gene matches: 7. Germline CDR1 is SGHTA and CDR2 is FQGNSA. For the CDR3, the DNA is TGTGCCAGCAGTAACAGGCTAGCGGGGTACAATGAGCAGTTCTTC. It encodes CASSNRLAGYNEQFF.

The chain couples TRBV5-4 to TRBJ2-7; D is undetermined. V was trimmed by 4 bases and J by 3 bases, leaving 14 bases between them. The CDR3 runs to 14 residues. Per the germline V gene, CDR1 is SGHNT and CDR2 is YYREEE (reference sequence). CDR3 loop: CASSISGSIYEQYF. CDR3 bases: TGTGCCAGCAGCATCTCCGGGTCCATCTACGAGCAGTACTTC.

The V call is TRBV11-2, the J call TRBJ2-2; possible D gene TRBD1, 6 bases. V shed 6 bases and J shed 6 bases, with 20 bases lying between them. Germline CDR1 is SGHAT and CDR2 is FQNNGV. This CDR3 comprises 16 residues. Here the CDR3 reads CASRKTGNQAAGELFF. The CDR3 region has the DNA TGTGCCAGCAGAAAAACAGGGAACCAGGCCGCCGGGGAGCTGTTTTTT.

The chain joins TRBV27 to TRBJ1-1; no clear D gene. Trimming shortened V by 2 bases and J by 0 bases, and 19 bases separated the two germline ends. CDR1 and CDR2 (germline): MNHEY, SMNVEV (reference sequence). This CDR3 region has 18 residues. DNA for the CDR3: TGTGCCAGCAGTTTAAGCACCTCCATCATCGGGATGAACACTGAAGCTTTCTTT. Translated, it gives CASSLSTSIIGMNTEAFF.

The V call is TRBV5-1, the J call TRBJ2-7; D not certain. V lost 2 bases and J lost 3, with 12 bases in between. The germline CDR1 and CDR2 sequences are SGHRS and YFSETQ. The CDR3 is made up of 14 amino acids. The CDR3 DNA follows: TGCGCCAGCAGCTTCACCGCAGGCAACTACGAGCAGTACTTC. Translating it yields CASSFTAGNYEQYF.

This sequence joins TRBV4-1 and TRBJ2-3, with 9 bases identical to TRBD2. V was pared by 0 bases and J by 3 bases, with 10 bases of the junction left unmatched. There are 18 residues in the CDR3. Germline V gene sequence: CDR1 MGHRA, CDR2 YSYEKL. CDR3 loop: CASSQDFPAGGLTDTQYF. The CDR3 DNA reads as TGCGCCAGCAGCCAAGACTTTCCAGCGGGAGGATTGACAGATACGCAGTATTTT.

The rearrangement joins TRBV5-4 to TRBJ2-7; 8 bases match TRBD2. CDR1 SGHNT and CDR2 YYREEE come from the germline V gene (reference sequence). J gave up 3 bases and V 4 bases, and 15 bases lay outside the gene matches. The CDR3 totals 17 residues. In DNA form, the CDR3 reads TGTGCCAGCAGCAAGGGGACAATCAGCGGGAGATTCTACGAGCAGTACTTC. Protein sequence: CASSKGTISGRFYEQYF.

This chain connects TRBV5-5 to TRBJ2-7; D is possibly TRBD1 (6 bases). V was cut by 4 bases and J by 3 bases, with 14 bases left in between. Germline assignment: CDR1 SGHKS and CDR2 YYEKEE (reference sequence). The CDR3 runs 14 residues. The CDR3 region has the DNA TGTGCCAGCAGCACAGGACAGACCGTCTACGAGCAGTACTTC. Protein: CASSTGQTVYEQYF.

Only one count was recorded for this clone. The chain is built from TRBV4-2 and TRBJ1-1; no firm D call. The CDR3 sequence is 16 residues long. The germline V gene encodes CDR1 LGHNA and CDR2 YNFKEQ. The V gene lost 4 bases and the J gene lost 1 base, with 16 bases spanning the gap. This CDR3 reads CASSPEGPNQNTEAFF. The CDR3 nucleotides read TGTGCCAGCAGCCCTGAAGGACCGAATCAGAACACTGAAGCTTTCTTT.

This chain uses TRBV5-6 with TRBJ2-1; D unclear. Germline loops: CDR1 SGHDT, CDR2 YYEEEE. The CDR3 consists of 15 residues. The germline V and J ends were trimmed by 1 base and 4 bases, with 12 bases remaining between them. CDR3 nucleotide sequence: TGTGCCAGCAGCTTGCCGCAAAGTACTTACAATGAGCAGTTCTTC. It codes for CASSLPQSTYNEQFF.

V and J are TRBV4-1 and TRBJ2-1; 13 nucleotides match TRBD2. V lost 1 base to trimming and J lost 0 bases; unmatched junction nucleotides: 6. Germline V gene data show CDR1 as MGHRA and CDR2 as YSYEKL. This CDR3 comprises 19 residues. CDR3 sequence (DNA): TGCGCCAGCAGCCAAGGCCGGACTAGCGGGAGAAGCTCCTACAATGAGCAGTTCTTC. Protein: CASSQGRTSGRSSYNEQFF.

This chain connects TRBV18 to TRBJ1-5, with 7 bases identical to TRBD1. Germline CDR1 KGHSH, CDR2 LQKENI. V shed 3 bases and J 7 bases; nucleotides not matched to a gene: 6. The CDR3 extends over 14 amino acids. The CDR3 DNA sequence: TGTGCCAGCTCACCCGACAGGGTAAGGCAGCCCCAGCATTTT. It yields the protein CASSPDRVRQPQHF.